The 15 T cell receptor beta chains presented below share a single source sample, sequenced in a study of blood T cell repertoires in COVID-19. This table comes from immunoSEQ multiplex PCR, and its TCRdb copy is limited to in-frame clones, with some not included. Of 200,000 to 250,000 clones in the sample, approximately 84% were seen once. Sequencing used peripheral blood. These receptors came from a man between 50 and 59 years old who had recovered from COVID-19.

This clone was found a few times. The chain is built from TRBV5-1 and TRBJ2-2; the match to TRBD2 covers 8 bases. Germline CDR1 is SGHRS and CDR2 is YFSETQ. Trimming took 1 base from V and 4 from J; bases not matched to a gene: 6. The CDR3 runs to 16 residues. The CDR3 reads CASSLSSGRTTGELFF. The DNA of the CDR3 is TGCGCCAGCAGCTTGTCCAGCGGGAGAACCACCGGGGAGCTGTTTTTT.

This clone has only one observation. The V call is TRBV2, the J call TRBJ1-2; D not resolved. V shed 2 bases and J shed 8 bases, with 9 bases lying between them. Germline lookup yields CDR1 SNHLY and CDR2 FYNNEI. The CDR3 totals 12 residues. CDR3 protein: CASSELGGGYTF. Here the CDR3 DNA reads TGTGCCAGCAGTGAACTGGGCGGGGGCTACACCTTC. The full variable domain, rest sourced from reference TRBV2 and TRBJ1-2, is EPEVTQTPSHQVTQMGQEVILRCVPISNHLYFYWYRQILGQKVEFLVSFYNNEISEKSEIFDDQFSVERPDGSNFTLKIRSTKLEDSAMYFCASSELGGGYTFGSGTRLTVV.

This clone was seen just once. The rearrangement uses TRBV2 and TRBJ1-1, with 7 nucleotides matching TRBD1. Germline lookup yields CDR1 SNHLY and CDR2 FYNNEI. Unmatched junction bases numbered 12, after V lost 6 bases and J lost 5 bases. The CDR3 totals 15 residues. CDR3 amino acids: CASRGPLTGKTEAFF. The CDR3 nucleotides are TGTGCCAGCAGGGGACCCCTGACAGGGAAGACTGAAGCTTTCTTT.

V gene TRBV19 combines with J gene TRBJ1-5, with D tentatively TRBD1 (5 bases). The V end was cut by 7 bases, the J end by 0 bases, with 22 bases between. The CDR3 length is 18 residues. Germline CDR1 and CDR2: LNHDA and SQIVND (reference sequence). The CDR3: CASTHRTRALGSNQPQHF. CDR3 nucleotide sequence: TGTGCCAGTACCCACCGGACACGAGCCCTCGGTAGCAATCAGCCCCAGCATTTT.

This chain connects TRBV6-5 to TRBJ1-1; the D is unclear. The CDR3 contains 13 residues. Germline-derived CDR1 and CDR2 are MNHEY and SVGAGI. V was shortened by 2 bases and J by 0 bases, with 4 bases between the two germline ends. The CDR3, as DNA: TGTGCCAGCAGTTACAAGCTGAACACTGAAGCTTTCTTT. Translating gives CASSYKLNTEAFF.

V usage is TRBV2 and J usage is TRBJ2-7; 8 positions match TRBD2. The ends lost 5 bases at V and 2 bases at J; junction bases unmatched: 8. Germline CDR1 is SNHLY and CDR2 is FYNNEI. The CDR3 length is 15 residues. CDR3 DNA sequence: TGTGCCAGCAGTCCACCGGGACTAGGGCCCTACGAGCAGTACTTC. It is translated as CASSPPGLGPYEQYF.

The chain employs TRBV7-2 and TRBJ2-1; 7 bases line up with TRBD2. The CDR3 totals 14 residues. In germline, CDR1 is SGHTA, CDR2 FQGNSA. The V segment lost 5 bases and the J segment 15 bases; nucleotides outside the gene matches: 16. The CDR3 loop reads CASSARLAQGRLFF. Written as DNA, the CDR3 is TGTGCCAGCAGCGCCCGACTAGCCCAAGGGCGCCTGTTCTTC.

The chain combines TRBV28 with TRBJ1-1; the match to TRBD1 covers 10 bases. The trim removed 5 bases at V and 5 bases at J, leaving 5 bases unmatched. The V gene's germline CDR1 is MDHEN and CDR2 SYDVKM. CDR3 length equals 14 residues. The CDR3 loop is CASSPRDRGTEAFF. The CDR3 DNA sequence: TGTGCCAGCAGTCCGCGGGACAGGGGAACTGAAGCTTTCTTT.

CDR3 in amino acids: CASSRLGTGGTDTQYF. CDR3 sequence (DNA): TGCGCCAGCAGTCGGTTAGGGACAGGGGGCACAGATACGCAGTATTTT. The gene calls are TRBV5-1 and TRBJ2-3, with 10 bases fitting TRBD1. CDR1 is SGHRS and CDR2 is YFSETQ in the germline V gene. V dropped 5 bases and J dropped 1; count of bases not matched to a gene: 7. The CDR3 is 16 residues long.

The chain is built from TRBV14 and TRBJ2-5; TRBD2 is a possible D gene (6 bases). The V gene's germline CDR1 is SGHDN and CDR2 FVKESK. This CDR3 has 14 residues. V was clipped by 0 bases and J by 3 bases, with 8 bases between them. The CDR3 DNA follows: TGTGCCAGCAGCCAAGAACTAGCCGAAGAGACCCAGTACTTC. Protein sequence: CASSQELAEETQYF.

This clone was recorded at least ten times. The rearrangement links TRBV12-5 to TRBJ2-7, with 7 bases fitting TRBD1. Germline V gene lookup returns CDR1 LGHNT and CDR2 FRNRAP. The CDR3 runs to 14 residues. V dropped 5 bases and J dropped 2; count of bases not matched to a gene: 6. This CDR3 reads CASGPRGKAYEQYF. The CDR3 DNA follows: TGTGCTAGTGGTCCCAGGGGGAAAGCCTACGAGCAGTACTTC.

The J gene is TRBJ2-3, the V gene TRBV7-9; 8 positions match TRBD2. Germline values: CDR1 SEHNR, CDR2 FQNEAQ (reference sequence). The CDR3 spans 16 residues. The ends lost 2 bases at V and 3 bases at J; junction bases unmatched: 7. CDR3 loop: CASSLIATSGTDTQYF. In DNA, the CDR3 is TGTGCCAGCAGCTTAATTGCAACTAGCGGAACAGATACGCAGTATTTT.

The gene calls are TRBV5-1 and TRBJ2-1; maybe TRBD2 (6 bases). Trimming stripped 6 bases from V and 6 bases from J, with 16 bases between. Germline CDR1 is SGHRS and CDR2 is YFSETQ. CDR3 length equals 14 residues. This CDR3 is CASNMGEERNEQFF. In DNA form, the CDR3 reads TGCGCCAGCAACATGGGGGAGGAGCGCAATGAGCAGTTCTTC.

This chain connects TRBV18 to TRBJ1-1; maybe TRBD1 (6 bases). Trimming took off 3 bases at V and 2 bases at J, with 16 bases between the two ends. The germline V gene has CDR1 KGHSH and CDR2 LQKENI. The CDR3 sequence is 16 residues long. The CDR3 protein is CASSPYAQGLNTEAFF. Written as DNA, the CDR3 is TGTGCCAGCTCACCTTACGCACAGGGACTAAACACTGAAGCTTTCTTT. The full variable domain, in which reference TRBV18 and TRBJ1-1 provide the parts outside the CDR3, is NAGVMQNPRHLVRRRGQEARLRCSPMKGHSHVYWYRQLPEEGLKFMVYLQKENIIDESGMPKERFSAEFPKEGPSILRIQQVVRGDSAAYFCASSPYAQGLNTEAFFGQGTRLTVV.

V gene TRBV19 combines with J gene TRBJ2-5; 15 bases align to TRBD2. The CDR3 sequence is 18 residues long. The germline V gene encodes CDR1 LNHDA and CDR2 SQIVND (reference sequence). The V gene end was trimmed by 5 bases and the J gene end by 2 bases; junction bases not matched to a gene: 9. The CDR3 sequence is CASSPRGLAGGSQETQYF. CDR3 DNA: TGTGCCAGTAGTCCCAGGGGACTAGCGGGAGGAAGTCAAGAGACCCAGTACTTC.